This T cell receptor (beta chain) comes out of a study of sequential checkpoint blockade in melanoma. Study in general: Each arm's sequence ended with maintenance nivolumab.

Treatment denoted: randomized to nivolumab then ipilimumab (arm A) or the reverse (arm B). J lost 3 bases, V lost 3 bases, and 4 bases had no gene match. The CDR3 is 15 amino acids. Germline values: CDR1 SGHDT, CDR2 YYEEEE. Method: immunoSEQ multiplex PCR; TCRdb's copy keeps in-frame clones and lacks some. Altogether under 20,000 clones are present, around 70% being singletons, with the ten largest covering approximately 35%. This chain connects TRBV5-6 to TRBJ2-4, with 9 bases that match TRBD2. This sample comprised CD8+ T cells sorted from blood (inferred from file names), obtained from a patient given nivolumab and ipilimumab in sequence. This TCR derives from a human donor with melanoma. The CDR3 region is CASSSGLAVKNIQYF. CDR3 bases: TGTGCCAGCAGCTCGGGACTAGCAGTCAAAAACATTCAGTACTTC.